This entry features one T cell receptor (beta chain) sequence. Its antigen is still unknown. Sequencing used immunoSEQ multiplex PCR; TCRdb keeps in-frame clones, though not all of them. The sample holds some 97,000 clones, less than 90% seen once. These data come from a study of graft-versus-host responses after intestinal transplantation. The overall study: Among the recipients, transplants were multivisceral, liver-intestinal, or isolated intestinal. Recipients across the board were started on anti-thymocyte globulin induction, then kept on tacrolimus and steroids for about three years.

V was shortened by 0 bases and J by 5 bases, with 10 bases between the two germline ends. The germline V gene encodes CDR1 SEHNR and CDR2 FQNEAQ (reference sequence). The CDR3 has 14 residues. Study-wide results and caveats: Individuals carrying graft-donor T cell macrochimerism showed high graft-versus-host to host-versus-graft clonal ratios in allografts. GvH clones were identified in recipient marrow, with some first appearing in ileum or blood.

The V gene is TRBV7-9, the J gene TRBJ2-5; D not resolved. This receptor was identified in a human donor who was the organ donor for an intestinal transplant. The input for sequencing was unstimulated CD4+ T cells sorted from spleen or lymph node cells, taken before transplant. CDR3 sequence (DNA): TGTGCCAGCAGCTTAGCGGTGTTGGGGGAGACCCAGTACTTC. Translating it yields CASSLAVLGETQYF.